The source of this T cell receptor (beta chain) is a study of neoadjuvant nivolumab and ipilimumab in lung cancer. The length of the CDR3 is 15 residues. V was trimmed by 5 bases and J by 1 base, leaving 14 bases between them. Germline V lookup: CDR1 MNHEY, CDR2 SVGAGI. Profiling relied on immunoSEQ multiplex PCR, and the TCRdb table lists in-frame clones only, not all of them. The table shows 15,000 to 20,000 clones, with 60% to 80% occurring only once. This material consisted of tumor tissue, taken after neoadjuvant nivolumab, alone or with ipilimumab, at or shortly before surgery. The receptor's source is an adult with non-small cell lung cancer. The V gene is TRBV6-5, the J gene TRBJ1-1; D possibly corresponds to TRBD1 (5 bases). The CDR3 reads CASSRLQAPNTEAFF. CDR3 sequence (DNA): TGTGCCAGCAGTCGCCTACAGGCGCCGAACACTGAAGCTTTCTTT.